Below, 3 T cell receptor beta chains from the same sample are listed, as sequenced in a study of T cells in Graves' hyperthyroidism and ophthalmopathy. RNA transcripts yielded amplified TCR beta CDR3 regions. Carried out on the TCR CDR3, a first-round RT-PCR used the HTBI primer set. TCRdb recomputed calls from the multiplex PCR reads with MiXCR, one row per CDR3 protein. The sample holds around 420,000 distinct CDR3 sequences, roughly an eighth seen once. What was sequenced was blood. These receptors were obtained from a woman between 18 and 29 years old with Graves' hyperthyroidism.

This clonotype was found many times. CDR3 in DNA: TGTGCCAGCAACCCGACAGGGCAAAACATTCAGTACTTC. It codes for CASNPTGQNIQYF. The chain is built from TRBV2 and TRBJ2-4, with TRBD1 identical over 7 bases. V lost 7 bases and J lost 5; bases outside the gene matches: 5. CDR3 length: 13 amino acids. Germline values: CDR1 SNHLY, CDR2 FYNNEI. Supplemented by reference TRBV2 and TRBJ2-4, the full variable domain reads EPEVTQTPSHQVTQMGQEVILRCVPISNHLYFYWYRQILGQKVEFLVSFYNNEISEKSEIFDDQFSVERPDGSNFTLKIRSTKLEDSAMYFCASNPTGQNIQYFGAGTRLSVL.

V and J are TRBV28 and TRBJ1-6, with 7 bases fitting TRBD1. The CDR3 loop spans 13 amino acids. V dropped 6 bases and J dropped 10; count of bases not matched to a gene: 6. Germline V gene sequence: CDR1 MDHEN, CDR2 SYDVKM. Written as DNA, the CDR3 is TGTGCCAGCAGGGGGCGGGACAGATCACCCCTCCACTTT. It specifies CASRGRDRSPLHF.

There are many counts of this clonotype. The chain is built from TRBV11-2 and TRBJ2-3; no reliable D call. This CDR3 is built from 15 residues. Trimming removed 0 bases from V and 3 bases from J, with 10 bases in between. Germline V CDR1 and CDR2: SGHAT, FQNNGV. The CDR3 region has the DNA TGTGCCAGCAGCTTAGATCCCGGGCGGACAGATACGCAGTATTTT. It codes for CASSLDPGRTDTQYF.